This is a list of T cell receptor beta chains from one sample in a study of T cell responses to AZD1222 COVID-19 vaccine. The protocol was immunoSEQ multiplex PCR, while the TCRdb copy is restricted to in-frame clones and leaves out a portion. The sample records tens of thousands of clones, about nine tenths being singletons. The sample here was peripheral blood, taken on day 0 of MenACWY control vaccination. The receptors come from an adult in good health. Each CDR3 is given with its conserved first and last residue. A D gene is named only where the DNA matches it firmly. Clone size is stated in some rows and not others, as once, few, many or a class when expanded.

CDR3 protein: CASRYGTGAEAFF
CDR3 DNA: TGTGCCAGCAGATACGGGACAGGGGCTGAAGCTTTCTTT
D gene: TRBD1
clone size: NA
J gene: TRBJ1-1
V gene: TRBV5-5

CDR3 protein: CASSPGGVSPLHF
CDR3 DNA: TGCGCCAGCAGCCCTGGGGGGGTTTCACCCCTCCACTTT
D gene: NA
clone size: NA
J gene: TRBJ1-6
V gene: TRBV5-1

CDR3 protein: CASSLSSSGNTIYF
CDR3 DNA: TGCGCCAGCAGCTTGAGTAGCTCTGGAAACACCATATATTTT
D gene: NA
clone size: NA
J gene: TRBJ1-3
V gene: TRBV5-1

CDR3 protein: CASSYSVGGTTEAFF
CDR3 DNA: TGTGCCAGCAGTTACTCGGTTGGGGGGACCACTGAAGCTTTCTTT
D gene: NA
clone size: once
J gene: TRBJ1-1
V gene: TRBV6-5

CDR3 protein: CASSPEMRGTYNEQFF
CDR3 DNA: TGCGCCAGCAGCCCTGAGATGCGGGGTACCTACAATGAGCAGTTCTTC
D gene: NA
clone size: NA
J gene: TRBJ2-1
V gene: TRBV5-1

CDR3 protein: CASSPREGAGNTIYF
CDR3 DNA: TGTGCCAGCTCACCACGTGAAGGGGCTGGAAACACCATATATTTT
D gene: NA
clone size: NA
J gene: TRBJ1-3
V gene: TRBV18

CDR3 protein: CAWSWGRDNTEAFF
CDR3 DNA: TGTGCCTGGAGTTGGGGACGGGATAACACTGAAGCTTTCTTT
D gene: NA
clone size: NA
J gene: TRBJ1-1
V gene: TRBV30

CDR3 protein: CATSRGVDQPQHF
CDR3 DNA: TGTGCCACCAGCAGGGGTGTTGATCAGCCCCAGCATTTT
D gene: NA
clone size: few
J gene: TRBJ1-5
V gene: TRBV24-1

CDR3 protein: CASRANTGTEAFF
CDR3 DNA: TGTGCCAGCAGAGCGAACACCGGGACTGAAGCTTTCTTT
D gene: NA
clone size: NA
J gene: TRBJ1-1
V gene: TRBV2

CDR3 protein: CASSQGAQTYGYTF
CDR3 DNA: TGCGCCAGCAGCCAGGGGGCACAGACCTATGGCTACACCTTC
D gene: NA
clone size: NA
J gene: TRBJ1-2
V gene: TRBV4-1

CDR3 protein: CASSLDRGGISYNSPLHF
CDR3 DNA: TGTGCCAGCAGCTTAGACAGGGGAGGTATCTCCTATAATTCACCCCTCCACTTT
D gene: NA
clone size: NA
J gene: TRBJ1-6
V gene: TRBV11-3

CDR3 protein: CASLSREGSYEQYF
CDR3 DNA: TGTGCCAGCCTGAGCCGGGAGGGCTCCTACGAGCAGTACTTC
D gene: TRBD2
clone size: NA
J gene: TRBJ2-7
V gene: TRBV28

CDR3 protein: CASSHYRPILNTGELFF
CDR3 DNA: TGCGCCAGCAGCCACTACCGCCCCATCCTGAACACCGGGGAGCTGTTTTTT
D gene: NA
clone size: NA
J gene: TRBJ2-2
V gene: TRBV4-1

CDR3 protein: CASSLGTSGSYEQYF
CDR3 DNA: TGCGCCAGCAGCCTGGGGACTAGCGGATCCTACGAGCAGTACTTC
D gene: TRBD2
clone size: NA
J gene: TRBJ2-7
V gene: TRBV4-3

CDR3 protein: CASSEALYGRENTGELFF
CDR3 DNA: TGTGCCAGCAGTGAAGCCCTCTATGGGCGGGAGAACACCGGGGAGCTGTTTTTT
D gene: NA
clone size: NA
J gene: TRBJ2-2
V gene: TRBV6-1

CDR3 protein: CASSSRGKGPSEGEQFF
CDR3 DNA: TGTGCCAGCAGCAGTAGGGGGAAGGGGCCTTCAGAGGGGGAGCAGTTCTTC
D gene: NA
clone size: NA
J gene: TRBJ2-1
V gene: TRBV7-8

CDR3 protein: CASSTIGDRDNEQFF
CDR3 DNA: TGTGCCAGCAGCACGATCGGGGACAGGGACAATGAGCAGTTCTTC
D gene: TRBD1
clone size: NA
J gene: TRBJ2-1
V gene: TRBV13

CDR3 protein: CASSPGAGYEQYF
CDR3 DNA: TGTGCCAGCAGCCCCGGGGCCGGGTACGAGCAGTACTTC
D gene: NA
clone size: NA
J gene: TRBJ2-7
V gene: TRBV7-6

CDR3 protein: CASKGRGLDGELFF
CDR3 DNA: TGTGCCAGCAAAGGTCGGGGGCTGGACGGGGAGCTGTTTTTT
D gene: NA
clone size: NA
J gene: TRBJ2-2
V gene: TRBV6-5

CDR3 protein: CSVESWGQRGRTQYF
CDR3 DNA: TGCAGCGTTGAAAGTTGGGGCCAGCGGGGACGGACCCAGTACTTC
D gene: TRBD2
clone size: NA
J gene: TRBJ2-5
V gene: TRBV29-1

CDR3 protein: CASTTSGRNEQFF
CDR3 DNA: TGTGCCAGCACGACTAGCGGACGGAATGAGCAGTTCTTC
D gene: TRBD2
clone size: once
J gene: TRBJ2-1
V gene: TRBV9

CDR3 protein: CATSDSGRSYGYTF
CDR3 DNA: TGTGCCACCAGTGATTCCGGACGGTCTTATGGCTACACCTTC
D gene: NA
clone size: NA
J gene: TRBJ1-2
V gene: TRBV24-1

CDR3 protein: CASSLRGEPQHF
CDR3 DNA: TGTGCCAGCAGCCTAAGGGGGGAGCCCCAGCATTTT
D gene: NA
clone size: few
J gene: TRBJ1-5
V gene: TRBV7-8

CDR3 protein: CASSPSTGELFF
CDR3 DNA: TGTGCCAGCAGCCCTTCCACCGGGGAGCTGTTTTTT
D gene: NA
clone size: NA
J gene: TRBJ2-2
V gene: TRBV11-3

CDR3 protein: CASSPRAYNTEAFF
CDR3 DNA: TGTGCCAGTAGCCCTCGGGCGTACAACACTGAAGCTTTCTTT
D gene: NA
clone size: NA
J gene: TRBJ1-1
V gene: TRBV19

CDR3 protein: CASSVSGDRAFGYTF
CDR3 DNA: TGTGCCAGCAGCGTGTCCGGGGACAGGGCGTTCGGCTACACCTTC
D gene: TRBD1
clone size: once
J gene: TRBJ1-2
V gene: TRBV7-9